These 7 T cell receptor beta chains were all obtained from the same sample, sequenced in a study of tumor-infiltrating lymphocytes in oesophageal squamous cell carcinoma. TCRdb fed the PCR reads into MiXCR, producing one record per CDR3 protein. This table holds roughly 20,000 distinct CDR3 sequences, 45% to 50% found once. Sequencing was done on a sample of esophageal tumor tissue. These receptors were obtained from a male donor with esophageal squamous cell carcinoma.

Comments on this clonotype: The conserved phenylalanine or tryptophan is not found at the CDR3 terminus, so this likely reflects a read error. The limits of the CDR3 on the DNA are not certain, so only TCRdb's listed CDR3 is given. The chain recombines TRBV7-3 with TRBJ2-1; the tabulated D call, TRBD1, remains unverified against the DNA. The CDR3 has 16 amino acids, counting both end residues. In germline, CDR1 is SGHTA, CDR2 FQGTGA. The chain's CDR3 is CASSFFTGDYGYTFGS.

This sequence joins TRBV7-2 and TRBJ2-3; TRBD1 is a possible D gene (6 bases). The CDR3 is 13 residues long. V lost 5 bases and J 7 bases, leaving 13 bases between the germline ends. In germline, CDR1 is SGHTA, CDR2 FQGNSA. The DNA for the CDR3 is TGTGCCAGCAGCCCCGGGACACCGCATACGCAGTATTTT. This translates into CASSPGTPHTQYF.

This clonotype was picked up a small number of times. The chain employs TRBV7-6 and TRBJ2-1, with 10 bases that match TRBD1. This CDR3 has 16 amino acids. Looked up from germline, CDR1 is SGHVS and CDR2 is FNYEAQ. The V gene end was trimmed by 4 bases and the J gene end by 9 bases; junction bases not matched to a gene: 12. CDR3 nucleotides: TGTGCCAGCAGCTCTCGCCCCGACAGGGGGCGGGGTGAGCAGTTCTTC. Protein: CASSSRPDRGRGEQFF.

The genes are TRBV11-2 and TRBJ2-3; a possible D gene is TRBD2 (5 bases). Germline V lookup: CDR1 SGHAT, CDR2 FQNNGV. The CDR3 length is 13 residues. V dropped 5 bases and J dropped 14 bases, with 20 bases sitting between them. For the CDR3, the DNA is TGTGCCAGCAGCCGCGGGTACACCGGGGAGCTGTATTTT. Its protein product is CASSRGYTGELYF.

This clonotype was observed a single time. This chain joins TRBV5-1 and TRBJ2-3, with 14 nucleotides matching TRBD2. The J call is in doubt because the DNA end fits TRBJ2-5 better. The CDR3 is 16 amino acids. In germline, CDR1 is SGHRS, CDR2 YFSETQ. DNA for the CDR3: TGCGCCAGCAGCTTGCGACTAGCGGGAGGGCAGGAGACCCAGTACTTC. Encoded protein: CASSLRLAGGQETQYF.

The V gene is TRBV12-5, the J gene TRBJ1-2; D gene uncertain. This CDR3 spans 12 amino acids. Germline CDR1 and CDR2: LGHNT and FRNRAP. V was trimmed by 1 base and J by 4 bases, leaving 4 bases between them. CDR3 region: CASGLGSYGYTF. The CDR3 nucleotides read TGTGCTAGTGGTTTGGGCAGCTATGGCTACACCTTC.

This clonotype ranks as medium-sized. The rearrangement joins TRBV7-2 to TRBJ2-4; D possibly matches TRBD1 or TRBD2 (5 bases each). This CDR3 region has 17 residues. With 0 bases removed from V and 5 bases from J, the gap between germline ends came to 17 bases. Germline assignment: CDR1 SGHTA and CDR2 FQGNSA. Written as DNA, the CDR3 is TGTGCCAGCAGCTTAGCGTCGGCAGGGAGAGGGGAAAACATTCAGTACTTC. This encodes CASSLASAGRGENIQYF.